Presented here are 23 T cell receptor beta chains from one specimen sequenced in a study of early T cells in non-severe SARS-CoV-2 infection. Using its own MiXCR run on the 5' RACE reads, TCRdb lists one record per CDR3 protein. The repertoire holds 43,000 or so distinct CDR3 sequences, with 6% to 8.5% as singletons. Sequenced sample: whole blood. These receptors originate from an adult who was a healthcare worker with PCR-confirmed SARS-CoV-2 infection or an uninfected control (not recorded which).

This clonotype was recorded many times. The rearrangement uses TRBV4-2 and TRBJ2-1; possible D gene TRBD1, 6 bases. In germline, CDR1 is LGHNA, CDR2 YNFKEQ. The V end lost 1 base, the J end lost 2 bases, and 9 bases lay between the germline ends. CDR3 length: 15 amino acids. CDR3 nucleotide sequence: TGTGCCAGCAGCCAAGGACAGGCAGCCTACAATGAGCAGTTCTTC. It specifies CASSQGQAAYNEQFF.

This clonotype has just a few counts. This sequence joins TRBV4-3 and TRBJ2-7; TRBD2 agrees at 7 bases. The J segment lost 2 bases and the V segment lost 0 bases, leaving 7 bases of the junction unmatched. Germline CDR1 is LGHNA and CDR2 is YSLEER. CDR3 length: 16 amino acids. The CDR3 loop reads CASSQDWASGTYEQYF. CDR3 bases: TGCGCCAGCAGCCAAGATTGGGCTAGCGGAACCTACGAGCAGTACTTC.

This clonotype was found many times. The chain links TRBV6-5 to TRBJ2-5; TRBD2 aligns across 7 bases. Germline CDR1 is MNHEY and CDR2 is SVGAGI. With V trimmed by 2 bases and J by 3 bases, 3 bases remained unmatched. The CDR3 is made up of 14 amino acids. CDR3 in amino acids: CASSYQGGEETQYF. The CDR3 DNA reads as TGTGCCAGCAGTTACCAGGGAGGGGAAGAGACCCAGTACTTC.

Comment on this clonotype: A much larger clone lies one base from this, so it may be a read error. The chain recombines TRBV19 with TRBJ1-1, with D perhaps TRBD1 (5 bases). Germline V gene lookup returns CDR1 LNHDA and CDR2 SQIVND (reference sequence). The CDR3 spans 13 residues. The CDR3 sequence: CASLGEGGPDAFF. Here the CDR3 DNA reads TGTGCCAGTTTGGGGGAAGGAGGTCCTGACGCTTTCTTT.

This clonotype was counted many times. The chain links TRBV28 to TRBJ2-3; TRBD2 matches at 9 bases. CDR1 is MDHEN and CDR2 is SYDVKM in the germline V gene. CDR3 length: 14 residues. Unmatched junction bases numbered 4, after V lost 7 bases and J lost 2 bases. CDR3 residues: CASKPSGDTDTQYF. The CDR3 region has the DNA TGTGCCAGCAAGCCTAGCGGGGACACAGATACGCAGTATTTT.

This clonotype appeared a few times. The rearrangement joins TRBV13 to TRBJ1-1, with TRBD1 as a possible D gene (6 bases). Trimming cost V 5 bases and J 1 base, with 14 bases left between them. The CDR3 loop spans 15 amino acids. Germline CDR1 reads PRHDT; CDR2 reads FYEKMQ (reference sequence). CDR3 nucleotide sequence: TGTGCCAGCAGCCGGATGGGGGGCCGGAACACTGAAGCTTTCTTT. It is translated as CASSRMGGRNTEAFF.

This clonotype was detected many times. This chain joins TRBV7-9 and TRBJ2-7, with 15 bases identical to TRBD2. The CDR3 has 18 amino acids. The V and J ends lost 1 base and 0 bases, in that order; junction bases with no gene match: 4. Per germline, CDR1 SEHNR and CDR2 FQNEAQ (reference sequence). The CDR3 DNA sequence: TGTGCCAGCAGCTTAGGGACTAGCGGGGGGGCTAGCTCCTACGAGCAGTACTTC. Its translation: CASSLGTSGGASSYEQYF.

The sample holds many counts of this clonotype. The V and J genes are TRBV4-2 and TRBJ2-5; no definite D call. Germline CDR1 LGHNA, CDR2 YNFKEQ. This CDR3 has 14 residues. Trimming stripped 2 bases from V and 2 bases from J, with 9 bases between. This chain's CDR3 is CASSQTDGQETQYF. The DNA for the CDR3 is TGTGCCAGCAGCCAAACTGACGGGCAAGAGACCCAGTACTTC.

This clonotype was counted many times. This chain joins TRBV7-8 and TRBJ1-2, with a weak D call TRBD1 (6 bases). The CDR3 spans 15 residues. The germline V and J ends were trimmed by 5 bases and 5 bases, with 18 bases remaining between them. Germline V gene lookup returns CDR1 SGHVS and CDR2 FQNEAQ. The CDR3 loop is CASSLRRGTEYGYTF. The CDR3, as DNA: TGTGCCAGCAGCCTAAGAAGGGGGACGGAATATGGCTACACCTTC. Together with reference TRBV7-8 and TRBJ1-2, the CDR3 gives the full variable domain: GAGVSQSPRYKVAKRGQDVALRCDPISGHVSLFWYQQALGQGPEFLTYFQNEAQLDKSGLPSDRFFAERPEGSVSTLKIQRTQQEDSAVYLCASSLRRGTEYGYTFGSGTRLTVV.

This clonotype occurred a few times. The chain couples TRBV28 to TRBJ2-2; the D gene is possibly TRBD1 (5 bases). The ends were cut back, 3 bases at V and 7 bases at J, with 9 bases in the middle. CDR3 length: 13 amino acids. Germline V gene data show CDR1 as MDHEN and CDR2 as SYDVKM. The CDR3 bases are TGTGCCAGCAGTTTTCCTCAGGGCGGGGAGCTGTTTTTT. Protein sequence: CASSFPQGGELFF.

This clonotype was detected many times. The chain recombines TRBV20-1 with TRBJ2-5; D gene uncertain. This CDR3 contains 13 residues. Germline CDR1 and CDR2: DFQATT and SNEGSKA (reference sequence). The V end lost 6 bases, the J end lost 4 bases, and 15 bases lay between the germline ends. CDR3: CSAQWSVGETQYF. The CDR3 region has the DNA TGCAGTGCACAGTGGTCAGTCGGAGAGACCCAGTACTTC.

A note on this clonotype: A much larger clone lies one base from this, so it may be a read error. This chain links TRBV4-1 with TRBJ2-7; D remains unclear. This CDR3 contains 12 residues. V lost 0 bases to trimming and J lost 5 bases, with 5 bases between them. The germline gives CDR1 MGHRA, CDR2 YSYEKL. CDR3 amino acids: CASSQEPHEQYF. CDR3 sequence (DNA): TGCGCCAGCAGCCAAGAACCCCACGAGCAGTACTTC.

V gene TRBV7-9 combines with J gene TRBJ1-3, with D uncertain. The CDR3 is 14 residues long. Germline-derived CDR1 and CDR2 are SEHNR and FQNEAQ (reference sequence). The germline V and J ends were trimmed by 5 bases and 0 bases, with 8 bases remaining between them. Here the CDR3 DNA reads TGTGCCAGCAGCCACAGCTCCTCTGGAAACACCATATATTTT. Its translation is CASSHSSSGNTIYF. Combining the CDR3 with reference TRBV7-9 and TRBJ1-3 gives the whole variable domain DTGVSQNPRHKITKRGQNVTFRCDPISEHNRLYWYRQTLGQGPEFLTYFQNEAQLEKSRLLSDRFSAERPKGSFSTLEIQRTEQGDSAMYLCASSHSSSGNTIYFGEGSWLTVV.

The chain is built from TRBV7-9 and TRBJ2-3, with 10 bases that match TRBD1. Per germline, CDR1 SEHNR and CDR2 FQNEAQ (reference sequence). The J segment lost 4 bases and the V segment lost 5 bases, leaving 9 bases of the junction unmatched. This CDR3 has 16 residues. CDR3: CASSMGQGIGADTQYF. As DNA, the CDR3 is TGTGCCAGCAGCATGGGACAGGGGATCGGTGCAGATACGCAGTATTTT.

This clonotype was seen a handful of times. This chain uses TRBV9 with TRBJ2-5, with D possibly being TRBD1 or TRBD2 (5 bases each). V shed 2 bases and J shed 1 base, with 15 bases lying between them. Germline V gene sequence: CDR1 SGDLS, CDR2 YYNGEE. This CDR3 is built from 16 residues. CDR3 sequence: CASSVSEGTIQETQYF. CDR3 nucleotides: TGTGCCAGCAGCGTTAGTGAGGGGACGATCCAAGAGACCCAGTACTTC.

This clonotype showed up many times. The gene calls are TRBV29-1 and TRBJ2-3; D gene uncertain. Trimming took off 1 base at V and 3 bases at J, with 5 bases between the two ends. CDR3 length: 12 residues. Looked up from germline, CDR1 is SQVTM and CDR2 is ANQGSEA. CDR3 coding DNA: TGCAGCGTTGAAGTTACTACAGATACGCAGTATTTT. It is translated as CSVEVTTDTQYF.

This clonotype has only a few counts. This chain uses TRBV10-3 with TRBJ1-2; maybe TRBD1 (5 bases). The CDR3 has 14 amino acids. The germline CDR1 and CDR2 sequences are ENHRY and SYGVKD. V was trimmed by 6 bases and J by 6 bases, leaving 17 bases between them. CDR3 residues: CAIRKAGEVNGYTF. Here the CDR3 DNA reads TGTGCCATCAGGAAGGCGGGGGAAGTAAATGGCTACACCTTC.

This clonotype was counted only a few times. The CDR3 DNA sequence: TGTGCCAGCAGCTTACGAAGGATCTACGAGCAGTACTTC. Its translation is CASSLRRIYEQYF. This rearrangement joins TRBV11-2 to TRBJ2-7; D uncertain. Germline V gene data show CDR1 as SGHAT and CDR2 as FQNNGV. V was trimmed by 2 bases and J by 3 bases, leaving 8 bases between them. The CDR3 runs to 13 residues.

This clonotype was picked up a small number of times. The rearrangement joins TRBV7-9 to TRBJ2-1, with 8 bases identical to TRBD1. The CDR3 has 15 amino acids. From germline, CDR1 is SEHNR and CDR2 FQNEAQ (reference sequence). Trimming took 5 bases from V and 10 from J; bases not matched to a gene: 13. CDR3 coding DNA: TGTGCCAGCAGCAGACAGGGGCGAGGGGTCATAGAGCAGTTCTTC. Its protein is CASSRQGRGVIEQFF.

This sequence joins TRBV12-5 and TRBJ2-7; 9 bases agree with TRBD2. This CDR3 contains 13 residues. The ends lost 5 bases at V and 3 bases at J; junction bases unmatched: 2. The germline CDR1 and CDR2 sequences are LGHNT and FRNRAP. CDR3 sequence (DNA): TGTGCTAGTGGTGTTAGCGGGGGCTACGAGCAGTACTTC. As protein: CASGVSGGYEQYF.

This clonotype was counted ten times or more. V usage is TRBV4-3 and J usage is TRBJ2-4, with 7 bases lining up with TRBD1. This CDR3 is 15 amino acids long. Germline V CDR1 and CDR2: LGHNA, YSLEER. The V and J ends lost 0 bases and 6 bases, in that order; junction bases with no gene match: 5. As DNA, the CDR3 is TGCGCCAGCAGCCAAGAATTGGGACAGTCAAACATTCAGTACTTC. Translated: CASSQELGQSNIQYF.

In its sample, this clonotype was seen a few times. V is TRBV5-1 and J is TRBJ1-5, with TRBD1 as a possible D gene (5 bases). There are 14 residues in the CDR3. V was pared by 4 bases and J by 7 bases, with 15 bases between. CDR1 and CDR2 (germline): SGHRS, YFSETQ. The CDR3 DNA reads as TGCGCCAGCAGCATTGGCCTAGGGGAACAGCCCCAGCATTTT. Translation gives CASSIGLGEQPQHF.

This clonotype was recorded at least ten times. The V gene is TRBV12-3 or TRBV12-4, the J gene TRBJ1-5; D gene ambiguous. Trimming cost V 8 bases and J 3 bases, with 8 bases left between them. This CDR3 is 12 amino acids long. The chain's CDR3 is CASATPNQPQHF. The CDR3 bases are TGTGCCAGCGCGACCCCCAATCAGCCCCAGCATTTT.